These T cell receptor beta chains were read from a single sample in a study of shared clonotypes between healthy human individuals. This table comes from immunoSEQ multiplex PCR, and its TCRdb copy is limited to in-frame clones, with some not included. The sample gives over a million clones, approximately 97% of which show up once; over 1% is in the top ten. The sample was naive CD4+ T cells sorted from blood. Every receptor here comes from a man younger than 45 in good health. Both conserved end residues are part of each CDR3. D genes are given only for firm matches. Expanded clones get a size class; other rows say once, few or many, or leave the size out.

V gene: TRBV5-4
clone size: .
J gene: TRBJ2-1
D gene: TRBD2
CDR3 protein: CASSDGTSGRFEQFF
CDR3 DNA: TGTGCCAGCAGCGACGGGACTAGCGGGAGATTTGAGCAGTTCTTC

V gene: TRBV5-4
clone size: once
J gene: TRBJ2-1
D gene: .
CDR3 protein: CASSLEIGEQFF
CDR3 DNA: TGTGCCAGCAGCTTGGAGATAGGCGAGCAGTTCTTC

V gene: TRBV5-1
clone size: .
J gene: TRBJ2-1
D gene: .
CDR3 protein: CASNPGPEAYNEQFF
CDR3 DNA: TGCGCCAGCAACCCAGGACCGGAGGCCTACAATGAGCAGTTCTTC

V gene: TRBV7-2
clone size: .
J gene: TRBJ2-5
D gene: TRBD2
CDR3 protein: CASTIGIGGGQETQYF
CDR3 DNA: TGTGCCAGCACCATAGGGATCGGGGGGGGTCAAGAGACCCAGTACTTC

V gene: TRBV28
clone size: .
J gene: TRBJ1-5
D gene: .
CDR3 protein: CASSGAGAPSNQPQHF
CDR3 DNA: TGTGCCAGCAGTGGCGCGGGGGCGCCGAGCAATCAGCCCCAGCATTTT

V gene: TRBV28
clone size: .
J gene: TRBJ2-7
D gene: .
CDR3 protein: CASSESRTASYEQYF
CDR3 DNA: TGTGCCAGCAGTGAATCGCGTACAGCCTCCTACGAGCAGTACTTC

V gene: TRBV7-7
clone size: .
J gene: TRBJ2-5
D gene: .
CDR3 protein: CASSWDGQETQYF
CDR3 DNA: TGTGCTAGCAGCTGGGACGGACAAGAGACCCAGTACTTC

V gene: TRBV5-1
clone size: .
J gene: TRBJ2-3
D gene: .
CDR3 protein: CASSLSTDTQYF
CDR3 DNA: TGCGCCAGCAGCCTTAGCACAGATACGCAGTATTTT

V gene: TRBV28
clone size: .
J gene: TRBJ2-1
D gene: TRBD2
CDR3 protein: CASSFGRYEQFF
CDR3 DNA: TGTGCCAGCAGTTTCGGGAGGTATGAGCAGTTCTTC

V gene: TRBV27
clone size: .
J gene: TRBJ2-3
D gene: TRBD2
CDR3 protein: CASSRRTLAGGSTDTQYF
CDR3 DNA: TGTGCCAGCAGCCGTCGAACATTAGCGGGAGGATCCACAGATACGCAGTATTTT

V gene: TRBV28
clone size: .
J gene: TRBJ1-1
D gene: .
CDR3 protein: CASILSMDTEAFF
CDR3 DNA: TGTGCCAGCATCCTCTCCATGGACACTGAAGCTTTCTTT

V gene: TRBV5-1
clone size: .
J gene: TRBJ2-4
D gene: .
CDR3 protein: CASSLGSENIQYF
CDR3 DNA: TGCGCCAGCAGCTTAGGCAGCGAAAACATTCAGTACTTC

V gene: TRBV5-1
clone size: .
J gene: TRBJ2-1
D gene: .
CDR3 protein: CASTEGGTYNEQFF
CDR3 DNA: TGCGCCAGTACCGAGGGAGGTACGTACAATGAGCAGTTCTTC

V gene: TRBV13
clone size: .
J gene: TRBJ2-2
D gene: TRBD1
CDR3 protein: CASSSTGANTGELFF
CDR3 DNA: TGTGCCAGCAGCTCGACAGGGGCTAACACCGGGGAGCTGTTTTTT

V gene: TRBV7-3
clone size: .
J gene: TRBJ1-3
D gene: .
CDR3 protein: CASSLDRSGNTIYF
CDR3 DNA: TGTGCCAGCAGCTTAGATCGCTCTGGAAACACCATATATTTT

V gene: TRBV6-5
clone size: .
J gene: TRBJ1-1
D gene: .
CDR3 protein: CASRGLSVAFF
CDR3 DNA: TGTGCCAGCAGGGGTTTATCTGTAGCTTTCTTT

V gene: TRBV30
clone size: .
J gene: TRBJ1-4
D gene: .
CDR3 protein: CAWSAKVNEKLFF
CDR3 DNA: TGTGCCTGGAGTGCTAAGGTTAATGAAAAACTGTTTTTT

V gene: TRBV10-3
clone size: .
J gene: TRBJ1-5
D gene: TRBD1
CDR3 protein: CAISGDRGLNQPQHF
CDR3 DNA: TGTGCCATCAGTGGGGACAGGGGGCTGAATCAGCCCCAGCATTTT

V gene: TRBV7-9
clone size: .
J gene: TRBJ2-3
D gene: .
CDR3 protein: CASSLATDTQYF
CDR3 DNA: TGTGCCAGCAGCTTAGCCACAGATACGCAGTATTTT

V gene: TRBV5-6
clone size: .
J gene: TRBJ2-5
D gene: .
CDR3 protein: CASSPGVIQETQYF
CDR3 DNA: TGTGCCAGCAGCCCAGGGGTAATACAAGAGACCCAGTACTTC

V gene: TRBV19
clone size: .
J gene: TRBJ2-3
D gene: TRBD1
CDR3 protein: CASSTTGVSADTQYF
CDR3 DNA: TGTGCCAGTAGTACGACAGGGGTTTCGGCAGATACGCAGTATTTT

V gene: TRBV15
clone size: .
J gene: TRBJ1-1
D gene: .
CDR3 protein: CATSGQVGVGTEAFF
CDR3 DNA: TGTGCCACCAGCGGTCAGGTGGGGGTAGGCACTGAAGCTTTCTTT

V gene: TRBV7-8
clone size: once
J gene: TRBJ1-2
D gene: TRBD1
CDR3 protein: CASSLGDRWGLGYTF
CDR3 DNA: TGTGCCAGCAGCTTAGGGGACAGGTGGGGGCTTGGCTACACCTTC

V gene: TRBV5-5
clone size: .
J gene: TRBJ1-4
D gene: .
CDR3 protein: CASSLDGRWEKLFF
CDR3 DNA: TGTGCCAGCAGCTTGGATGGCCGGTGGGAAAAACTGTTTTTT

V gene: TRBV4-2
clone size: .
J gene: TRBJ1-3
D gene: .
CDR3 protein: CASSQELRTLGNTIYF
CDR3 DNA: TGTGCCAGCAGCCAAGAGTTAAGGACACTTGGAAACACCATATATTTT

V gene: TRBV5-1
clone size: .
J gene: TRBJ2-7
D gene: TRBD1
CDR3 protein: CASSPGTGTGEQYF
CDR3 DNA: TGCGCCAGCAGCCCGGGGACAGGAACTGGCGAGCAGTACTTC

V gene: TRBV27
clone size: .
J gene: TRBJ2-7
D gene: TRBD2
CDR3 protein: CASSPRVAGGYSPAYEQYF
CDR3 DNA: TGTGCCAGCAGCCCTAGGGTAGCGGGAGGGTACTCTCCAGCCTACGAGCAGTACTTC

V gene: TRBV19
clone size: .
J gene: TRBJ2-3
D gene: .
CDR3 protein: CASSLRRGSTDTQYF
CDR3 DNA: TGTGCCAGTAGTTTGAGACGGGGGAGCACAGATACGCAGTATTTT

V gene: TRBV28
clone size: .
J gene: TRBJ1-5
D gene: TRBD1
CDR3 protein: CASSFARDRYQPQHF
CDR3 DNA: TGTGCCAGCAGTTTCGCTAGGGACAGGTATCAGCCCCAGCATTTT

V gene: TRBV14
clone size: .
J gene: TRBJ2-5
D gene: .
CDR3 protein: CASSQVGHRQETQYF
CDR3 DNA: TGTGCCAGCAGCCAAGTTGGCCACCGGCAAGAGACCCAGTACTTC

V gene: TRBV27
clone size: .
J gene: TRBJ2-1
D gene: .
CDR3 protein: CASSLGRDSRGPNEQFF
CDR3 DNA: TGTGCCAGCAGTTTAGGTCGGGACAGCCGGGGGCCCAATGAGCAGTTCTTC

V gene: TRBV7-2
clone size: .
J gene: TRBJ2-7
D gene: .
CDR3 protein: CASSLYNIDYEQYF
CDR3 DNA: TGTGCCAGCAGCTTATATAACATAGACTACGAGCAGTACTTC

V gene: TRBV23-1
clone size: .
J gene: TRBJ2-1
D gene: TRBD2
CDR3 protein: CASSHEGPSSGAYNEQFF
CDR3 DNA: TGCGCCAGCAGTCATGAGGGACCCTCTAGCGGGGCCTACAATGAGCAGTTCTTC

V gene: TRBV6-1
clone size: .
J gene: TRBJ1-1
D gene: .
CDR3 protein: CASRAGPDTVGAFF
CDR3 DNA: TGTGCCTCTCGAGCGGGGCCCGATACCGTAGGGGCTTTCTTT

V gene: TRBV7-6
clone size: .
J gene: TRBJ2-3
D gene: .
CDR3 protein: CASSLATARTDTQYF
CDR3 DNA: TGTGCCAGCAGCTTAGCGACGGCCCGCACAGATACGCAGTATTTT

V gene: TRBV2
clone size: once
J gene: TRBJ2-1
D gene: .
CDR3 protein: CASSFRYSPSSYNEQFF
CDR3 DNA: TGTGCCAGCAGTTTCCGCTATTCACCTAGCTCCTACAATGAGCAGTTCTTC

V gene: TRBV5-1
clone size: .
J gene: TRBJ2-1
D gene: TRBD2
CDR3 protein: CASSPGLAGQSYNEQFF
CDR3 DNA: TGCGCCAGCAGCCCCGGACTAGCGGGACAATCCTACAATGAGCAGTTCTTC

V gene: TRBV28
clone size: .
J gene: TRBJ2-1
D gene: .
CDR3 protein: CASSFPSANPSSYNEQFF
CDR3 DNA: TGTGCCAGCAGTTTCCCTAGCGCTAATCCGAGCTCCTACAATGAGCAGTTCTTC

V gene: TRBV12-5
clone size: .
J gene: TRBJ2-3
D gene: TRBD2
CDR3 protein: CASGSGASGLDTQYF
CDR3 DNA: TGTGCTAGTGGGTCCGGGGCTAGCGGGTTAGATACGCAGTATTTT

V gene: TRBV7-3
clone size: once
J gene: TRBJ2-2
D gene: .
CDR3 protein: CASSLPGHNTGELFF
CDR3 DNA: TGTGCCAGCAGCTTACCGGGACATAACACCGGGGAGCTGTTTTTT

V gene: TRBV7-9
clone size: .
J gene: TRBJ1-3
D gene: .
CDR3 protein: CASSLARGGSSGNTIYF
CDR3 DNA: TGTGCCAGCAGCTTAGCCCGAGGGGGATCGTCTGGAAACACCATATATTTT

V gene: TRBV25-1
clone size: .
J gene: TRBJ2-3
D gene: .
CDR3 protein: CASSDPRVDTQYF
CDR3 DNA: TGTGCCAGCAGTGATCCCCGGGTGGATACGCAGTATTTT

V gene: TRBV9
clone size: .
J gene: TRBJ2-3
D gene: TRBD2
CDR3 protein: CASNTGTSQLTDTQYF
CDR3 DNA: TGTGCCAGCAACACCGGGACTAGTCAACTAACAGATACGCAGTATTTT

V gene: TRBV19
clone size: .
J gene: TRBJ2-2
D gene: TRBD2
CDR3 protein: CATSRGGRTNTGELFF
CDR3 DNA: TGTGCCACTTCCCGGGGCGGGAGGACGAACACCGGGGAGCTGTTTTTT

V gene: TRBV4-1
clone size: .
J gene: TRBJ2-7
D gene: .
CDR3 protein: CASSPRSPHEQYF
CDR3 DNA: TGCGCCAGCAGCCCCCGAAGCCCCCACGAGCAGTACTTC

V gene: TRBV5-1
clone size: .
J gene: TRBJ2-1
D gene: .
CDR3 protein: CASSSSGRAEQFF
CDR3 DNA: TGCGCCAGCAGCTCTTCGGGTCGGGCTGAGCAGTTCTTC

V gene: TRBV19
clone size: once
J gene: TRBJ2-2
D gene: .
CDR3 protein: CASSIFQSEVHTGELFF
CDR3 DNA: TGTGCCAGTAGTATTTTCCAGTCGGAGGTCCACACCGGGGAGCTGTTTTTT

V gene: TRBV7-9
clone size: few
J gene: TRBJ1-1
D gene: .
CDR3 protein: CASGRVTEAFF
CDR3 DNA: TGTGCCAGCGGCAGGGTGACTGAAGCTTTCTTT

V gene: TRBV5-5
clone size: .
J gene: TRBJ2-5
D gene: .
CDR3 protein: CASSFRDWGLETQYF
CDR3 DNA: TGTGCCAGCAGCTTTCGGGATTGGGGGCTGGAGACCCAGTACTTC